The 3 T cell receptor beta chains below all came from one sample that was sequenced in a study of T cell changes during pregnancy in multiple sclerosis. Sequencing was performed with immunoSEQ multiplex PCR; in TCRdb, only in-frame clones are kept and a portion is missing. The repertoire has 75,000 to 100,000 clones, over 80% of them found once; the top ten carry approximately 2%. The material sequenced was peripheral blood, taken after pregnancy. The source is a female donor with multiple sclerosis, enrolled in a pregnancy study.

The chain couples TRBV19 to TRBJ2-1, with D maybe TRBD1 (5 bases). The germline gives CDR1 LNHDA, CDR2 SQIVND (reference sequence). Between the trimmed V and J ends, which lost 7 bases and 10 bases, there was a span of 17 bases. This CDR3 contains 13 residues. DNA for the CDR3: TGTGCCAGTACTGTCCAGGGTGTAAGGGAGCAGTTCTTC. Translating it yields CASTVQGVREQFF.

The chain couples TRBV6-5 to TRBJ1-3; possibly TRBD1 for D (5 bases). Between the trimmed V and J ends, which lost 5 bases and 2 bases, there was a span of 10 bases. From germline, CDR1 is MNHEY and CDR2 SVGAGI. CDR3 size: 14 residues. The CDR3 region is CASSIWGTGNTIYF. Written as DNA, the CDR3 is TGTGCCAGCAGTATCTGGGGCACTGGAAACACCATATATTTT.

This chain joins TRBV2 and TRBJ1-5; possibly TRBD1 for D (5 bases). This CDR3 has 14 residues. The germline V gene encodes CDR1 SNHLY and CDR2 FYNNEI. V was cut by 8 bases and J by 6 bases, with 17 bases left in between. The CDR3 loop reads CASAMGGGGQPQHF. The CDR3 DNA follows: TGTGCCAGCGCCATGGGGGGTGGTGGTCAGCCCCAGCATTTT.